This is a list of T cell receptor beta chains from one sample in a study of blood T cell repertoires in COVID-19. Assay used: immunoSEQ multiplex PCR; TCRdb lists only in-frame clones, some missing. The sample lists almost 200,000 clones; around four fifths were seen once. Sequenced material: peripheral blood. These receptors were taken from a man in his 60s with COVID-19, enrolled during active disease. Each CDR3 is given with its conserved first and last residue.

TRBV4-2	TRBJ1-3	CASSQDGTAGNTIYF
TRBV29-1	TRBJ1-2	CSVEGPRGEGGYGYTF
TRBV30	TRBJ1-2	CAWSAQGASYGYTF
TRBV12-3/TRBV12-4	TRBJ1-2	CASSPNRDASYTF
TRBV7-2	TRBJ1-4	CASSSRDRGRMDEKLFF
TRBV30	TRBJ2-7	CAWRRLASYEQYF
TRBV28	TRBJ1-5	CASRLTGGGNQPQHF
TRBV20-1	TRBJ1-3	CSASIAGSGNTIYF
TRBV29-1	TRBJ1-1	CSVASIQGRNTEAFF
TRBV19	TRBJ1-4	CASRTGTGGSTNEKLFF
TRBV28	TRBJ2-7	CASRSIPGQSSYEQYF
TRBV2	TRBJ1-2	CASRTGKANYGYTF
TRBV5-6	TRBJ2-3	CASSLGLAGGIDTQYF
TRBV19	TRBJ2-5	CASSIGQGSGETQYF
TRBV19	TRBJ2-4	CASRGARTKNIQYF
TRBV7-8	TRBJ1-5	CATGDRGSQPQHF
TRBV5-6	TRBJ2-5	CASSPRTKPLQETQYF
TRBV11-2	TRBJ1-6	CASSLSRGSPLHF
TRBV7-9	TRBJ1-1	CASSLLLMNTEAFF
TRBV18	TRBJ1-1	CASSPTGQGASEAFF
TRBV6-5	TRBJ1-5	CASRAGQSNQPQHF
TRBV7-2	TRBJ1-1	CASSLVPGLTEAFF
TRBV7-8	TRBJ2-7	CASSGQGYSYEQYF
TRBV19	TRBJ1-6	CASSTRTGMKTYNSPLHF
TRBV18	TRBJ1-1	CASSPPGTGKMGRTEAFF
TRBV5-1	TRBJ2-3	CASSGQGNTDTQYF
TRBV28	TRBJ1-5	CASSAGGRQHF
TRBV4-3	TRBJ1-5	CASSPGTGAGPQHF
TRBV19	TRBJ1-1	CASTVTLAVLAEAFF
TRBV19	TRBJ2-1	CASSSTSGNNNEQFF
TRBV18	TRBJ2-7	CASSPGTGLYEQYF
TRBV18	TRBJ2-7	CASSPPSTVLYEQYF
TRBV6-4	TRBJ1-5	CASSGQENQPQHF
TRBV7-6	TRBJ2-1	CASSIRRDRDNEQFF
TRBV4-1	TRBJ2-3	CASSQERIAEDTQYF
TRBV5-8	TRBJ1-2	CASSLQEGLYGYTF
TRBV27	TRBJ2-7	CASSLIAGDYEQYF
TRBV6-5	TRBJ1-2	CASSTQGTPYGYTF
TRBV30	TRBJ1-1	CAWRDRATTEAFF
TRBV20-1	TRBJ2-7	CSAAASYEQYF
TRBV7-6	TRBJ1-4	CASSLEAGHLNEKLFF
TRBV30	TRBJ1-2	CAWSRDRGLYGYTF
TRBV28	TRBJ1-1	CAIGGDRVISTEAFF
TRBV5-1	TRBJ2-5	CASSLNRGRETQYF
TRBV30	TRBJ1-1	CAWRAGSGTEAFF
TRBV7-9	TRBJ1-4	CASSLGTAGGEKLFF
TRBV28	TRBJ1-5	CASSSGQGNQPQHF